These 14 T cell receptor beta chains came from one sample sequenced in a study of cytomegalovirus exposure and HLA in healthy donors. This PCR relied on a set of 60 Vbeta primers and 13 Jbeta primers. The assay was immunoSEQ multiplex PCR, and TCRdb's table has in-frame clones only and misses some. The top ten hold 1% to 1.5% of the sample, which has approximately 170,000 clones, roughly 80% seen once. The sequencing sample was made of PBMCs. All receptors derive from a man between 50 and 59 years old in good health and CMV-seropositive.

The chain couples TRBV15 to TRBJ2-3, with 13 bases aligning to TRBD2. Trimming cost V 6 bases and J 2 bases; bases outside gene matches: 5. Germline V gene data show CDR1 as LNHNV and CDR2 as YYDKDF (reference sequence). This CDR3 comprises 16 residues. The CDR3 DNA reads TGTGCCACCAGAACTAGCGGGGGGGCAACCACAGATACGCAGTATTTT. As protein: CATRTSGGATTDTQYF.

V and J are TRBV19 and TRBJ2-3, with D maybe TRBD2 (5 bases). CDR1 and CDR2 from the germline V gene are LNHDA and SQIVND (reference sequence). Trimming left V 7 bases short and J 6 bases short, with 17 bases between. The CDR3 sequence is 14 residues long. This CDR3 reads CASTMRGPSDTQYF. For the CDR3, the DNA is TGTGCCAGTACAATGAGAGGGCCGTCCGATACGCAGTATTTT.

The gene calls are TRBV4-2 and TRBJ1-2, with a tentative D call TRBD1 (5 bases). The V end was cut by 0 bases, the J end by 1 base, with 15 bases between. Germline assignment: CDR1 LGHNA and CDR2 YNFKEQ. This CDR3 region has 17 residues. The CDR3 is CASSQEIPGPLNYGYTF. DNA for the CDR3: TGTGCCAGCAGCCAAGAGATCCCAGGGCCTCTTAACTATGGCTACACCTTC.

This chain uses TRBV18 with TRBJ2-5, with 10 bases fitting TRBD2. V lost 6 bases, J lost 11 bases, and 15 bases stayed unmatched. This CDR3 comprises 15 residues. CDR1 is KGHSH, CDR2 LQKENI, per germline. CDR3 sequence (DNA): TGTGCCAGCTCTCCAGGAAGCGGGAGGGCCGGGAAGCAGTACTTC. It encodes CASSPGSGRAGKQYF.

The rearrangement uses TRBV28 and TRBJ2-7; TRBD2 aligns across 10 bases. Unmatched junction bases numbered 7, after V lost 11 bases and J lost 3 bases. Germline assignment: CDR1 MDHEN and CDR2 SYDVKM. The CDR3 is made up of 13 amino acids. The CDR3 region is CAGKPSGSYEQYF. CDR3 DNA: TGTGCCGGCAAGCCTAGCGGGAGCTACGAGCAGTACTTC. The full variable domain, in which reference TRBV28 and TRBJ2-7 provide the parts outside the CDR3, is DVKVTQSSRYLVKRTGEKVFLECVQDMDHENMFWYRQDPGLGLRLIYFSYDVKMKEKGDIPEGYSVSREKKERFSLILESASTNQTSMYLCAGKPSGSYEQYFGPGTRLTVT.

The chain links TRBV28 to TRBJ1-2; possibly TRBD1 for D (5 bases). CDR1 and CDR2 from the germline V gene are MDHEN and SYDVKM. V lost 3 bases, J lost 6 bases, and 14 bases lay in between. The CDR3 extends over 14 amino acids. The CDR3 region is CASSFGRVGDGYTF. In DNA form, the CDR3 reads TGTGCCAGCAGTTTCGGCAGGGTGGGTGATGGCTACACCTTC.

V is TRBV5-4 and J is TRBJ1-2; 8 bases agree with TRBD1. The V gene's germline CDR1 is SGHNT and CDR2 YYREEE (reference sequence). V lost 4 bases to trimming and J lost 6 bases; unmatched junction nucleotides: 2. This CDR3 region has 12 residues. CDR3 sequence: CASSRTGHGYTF. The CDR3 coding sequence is TGTGCCAGCAGCAGGACAGGGCATGGCTACACCTTC.

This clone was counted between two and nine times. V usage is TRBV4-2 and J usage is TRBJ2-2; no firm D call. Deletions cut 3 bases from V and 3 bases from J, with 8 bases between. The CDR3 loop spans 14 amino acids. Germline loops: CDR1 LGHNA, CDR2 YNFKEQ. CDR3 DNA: TGTGCCAGCAGCCAGAGGCCCCACACCGGGGAGCTGTTTTTT. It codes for CASSQRPHTGELFF.

The CDR3 sequence: CASKTVNYEQYF. CDR3 nucleotides: TGTGCCAGCAAGACAGTAAACTACGAGCAGTACTTC. The chain is built from TRBV28 and TRBJ2-7; perhaps TRBD1 as D (5 bases). CDR1 and CDR2 from the germline V gene are MDHEN and SYDVKM. The V end was cut by 7 bases, the J end by 3 bases, with 10 bases between. This CDR3 has 12 amino acids.

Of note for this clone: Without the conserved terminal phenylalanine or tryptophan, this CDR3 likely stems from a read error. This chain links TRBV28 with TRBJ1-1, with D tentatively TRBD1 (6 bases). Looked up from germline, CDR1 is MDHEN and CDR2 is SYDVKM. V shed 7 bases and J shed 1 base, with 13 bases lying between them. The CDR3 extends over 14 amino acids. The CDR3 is CASNIQGQNTEAFL. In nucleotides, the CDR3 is TGTGCCAGCAACATCCAGGGACAGAACACTGAAGCTTTCCTT.

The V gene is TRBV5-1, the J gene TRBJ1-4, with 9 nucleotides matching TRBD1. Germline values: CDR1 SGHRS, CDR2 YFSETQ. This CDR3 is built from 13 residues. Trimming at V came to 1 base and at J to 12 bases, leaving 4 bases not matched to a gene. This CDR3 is CASSLWTGDELFF. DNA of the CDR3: TGCGCCAGCAGCTTGTGGACAGGGGATGAACTGTTTTTT.

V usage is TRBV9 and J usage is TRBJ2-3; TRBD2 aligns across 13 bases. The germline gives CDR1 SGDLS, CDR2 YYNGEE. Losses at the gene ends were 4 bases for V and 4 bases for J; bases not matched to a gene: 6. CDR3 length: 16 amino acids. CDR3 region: CASSRTTSGRADTQYF. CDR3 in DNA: TGTGCCAGCAGCCGAACAACTAGCGGGAGGGCAGATACGCAGTATTTT.

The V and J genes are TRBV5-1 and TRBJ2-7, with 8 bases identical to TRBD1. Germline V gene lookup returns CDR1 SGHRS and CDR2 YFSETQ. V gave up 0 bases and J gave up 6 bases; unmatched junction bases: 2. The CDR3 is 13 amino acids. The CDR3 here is CASSLADRAEQYF. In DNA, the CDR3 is TGCGCCAGCAGCTTGGCGGACAGGGCCGAGCAGTACTTC.

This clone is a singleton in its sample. The CDR3 loop reads CASSLEPSGRTDTQYF. The CDR3 DNA sequence: TGTGCCAGCAGCTTAGAGCCTAGCGGGAGAACAGATACGCAGTATTTT. V usage is TRBV11-2 and J usage is TRBJ2-3; 10 bases agree with TRBD2. With 0 bases clipped from V and 3 bases from J, the junction kept 3 bases outside the gene matches. CDR1 and CDR2 (germline): SGHAT, FQNNGV. The CDR3 consists of 16 residues.